The 29 T cell receptor beta chains in this list originate from one sample, sequenced in a study of blood T cell repertoires in COVID-19 (dated by TCRdb to the early 2020s). The library was made by the immunoSEQ multiplex PCR assay. TCRdb obtained this table from immuneACCESS and retained in-frame rearrangements with V and J assigned. These tables miss some clones; where compared with another copy, unresolved V genes account for less than half of the shortfall, and the remainder is unexplained. The sample contains 300,000 or so clones, approximately 92% of them found a single time. The ten biggest clones cover around 1.1% of the sample. The sequencing input was PBMCs or T cells enriched from blood (not recorded which). The origin of the receptors is a woman aged 25 to 39 who had recovered from COVID-19.

The rearrangement links TRBV7-9 to TRBJ2-7; the D gene is possibly TRBD2 (5 bases). The germline V and J ends were trimmed by 4 bases and 1 base, with 14 bases remaining between them. Germline CDR1 and CDR2: SEHNR and FQNEAQ (reference sequence). CDR3 length: 15 residues. In DNA, the CDR3 is TGTGCCAGCAGCTCCCGGGAAGGGAAATCCTACGAGCAGTACTTC. This gives the protein CASSSREGKSYEQYF.

The chain joins TRBV28 to TRBJ1-1; 10 bases align to TRBD1. This CDR3 contains 13 residues. CDR1 is MDHEN, CDR2 SYDVKM, per germline. The ends lost 6 bases at V and 3 bases at J; junction bases unmatched: 1. CDR3 DNA: TGTGCCAGCAGAGGGACAGGGGACACTGAAGCTTTCTTT. Translating gives CASRGTGDTEAFF.

This clone has just one count. The chain links TRBV11-1 to TRBJ2-1; 9 bases align to TRBD1. The CDR3 contains 15 residues. Germline-derived CDR1 and CDR2 are SGHAT and FQDESV (reference sequence). V lost 2 bases to trimming and J lost 8 bases; unmatched junction nucleotides: 7. The DNA of the CDR3 is TGTGCCAGCAGCTTATCGGGACAGGGTATCGATGAGCAGTTCTTC. Its protein product is CASSLSGQGIDEQFF.

This chain joins TRBV11-3 and TRBJ2-1, with 11 bases identical to TRBD2. CDR1 is SGHNT, CDR2 YENEEA, per germline. With V trimmed by 5 bases and J by 2 bases, 2 bases remained unmatched. CDR3 length: 15 amino acids. CDR3 nucleotides: TGTGCCAGCAGCAAGACTAGCGGGACCTACAATGAGCAGTTCTTC. Its protein is CASSKTSGTYNEQFF.

The gene calls are TRBV6-5 and TRBJ2-1, with 12 nucleotides matching TRBD2. Looked up from germline, CDR1 is MNHEY and CDR2 is SVGAGI. J gave up 7 bases and V 4 bases, and 8 bases lay outside the gene matches. This CDR3 contains 16 residues. Here the CDR3 DNA reads TGTGCCAGCAGTTCGTCGCTAGCGGGAGGGCCGAATGAGCAGTTCTTC. It yields the protein CASSSSLAGGPNEQFF.

This clone came up once. The rearrangement joins TRBV20-1 to TRBJ2-7; possibly TRBD2 for D (6 bases). The V end was cut by 5 bases, the J end by 9 bases, with 14 bases between. Germline V gene sequence: CDR1 DFQATT, CDR2 SNEGSKA (reference sequence). CDR3 length: 11 residues. The CDR3 loop is CSAPPGDVQYF. The CDR3 nucleotides read TGCAGTGCTCCTCCGGGGGACGTGCAGTACTTC.

The V gene is TRBV19, the J gene TRBJ2-1, with 10 bases fitting TRBD2. Germline V gives CDR1 LNHDA, CDR2 SQIVND (reference sequence). V gave up 3 bases and J gave up 8 bases; unmatched junction bases: 13. CDR3 length equals 17 residues. In DNA form, the CDR3 reads TGTGCCAGTAGTATTCGGGCTAGCGGGAGAATGGTAGATGAGCAGTTCTTC. This encodes CASSIRASGRMVDEQFF.

The chain combines TRBV24-1 with TRBJ1-6; 8 positions match TRBD1. V trimming: 9 bases; J trimming: 7 bases; junction bases outside the gene matches: 4. CDR1 is KGHDR, CDR2 SFDVKD, per germline. This CDR3 has 13 residues. The CDR3 sequence is CATQGASNSPLHF. The CDR3 DNA reads as TGTGCCACCCAGGGGGCTTCCAATTCACCCCTCCACTTT.

This chain uses TRBV27 with TRBJ2-1; 15 nucleotides agree with TRBD2. The germline CDR1 and CDR2 sequences are MNHEY and SMNVEV (reference sequence). V shed 3 bases and J 5 bases; nucleotides not matched to a gene: 8. This CDR3 region has 18 residues. The CDR3 is CASSFRGTSGRRDNEQFF. In nucleotides, the CDR3 is TGTGCCAGCAGTTTCCGGGGGACTAGCGGGAGGAGAGACAATGAGCAGTTCTTC.

V and J are TRBV7-9 and TRBJ2-1, with a possible D match to TRBD1 (5 bases). Trimming took off 5 bases at V and 0 bases at J, with 17 bases between the two ends. This CDR3 spans 17 amino acids. Per germline, CDR1 SEHNR and CDR2 FQNEAQ (reference sequence). The DNA for the CDR3 is TGTGCCAGCAGCATTGACAGCCAAATAAGCTCCTACAATGAGCAGTTCTTC. Its protein is CASSIDSQISSYNEQFF.

This chain links TRBV5-1 with TRBJ2-1; 8 bases line up with TRBD1. V was clipped by 1 base and J by 7 bases; unmatched bases: 4. The CDR3 is made up of 14 amino acids. CDR1 and CDR2 from the germline V gene are SGHRS and YFSETQ. The CDR3 nucleotides are TGCGCCAGCAGCTTGAGACAGGGGCTAAATGAGCAGTTCTTC. This codes for CASSLRQGLNEQFF.

This chain uses TRBV5-5 with TRBJ1-6; D is unresolved. This CDR3 has 13 amino acids. Trimming left V 2 bases short and J 10 bases short, with 10 bases between. Germline CDR1 is SGHKS and CDR2 is YYEKEE (reference sequence). The CDR3 DNA reads as TGTGCCAGCAGCTTAGAGGGATACTCACCCCTCCACTTT. It specifies CASSLEGYSPLHF.

The chain couples TRBV27 to TRBJ2-7; 14 bases are shared with TRBD2. The V gene end was trimmed by 4 bases and the J gene end by 7 bases; junction bases not matched to a gene: 3. The CDR3 runs to 14 residues. CDR1 and CDR2 (germline): MNHEY, SMNVEV (reference sequence). The CDR3 nucleotides are TGTGCCAGCAGTTCGGGACTAGCGGGAGAAGAGCAGTACTTC. Its translation: CASSSGLAGEEQYF.

This rearrangement joins TRBV3-1 (or the pseudogene TRBV3-2) to TRBJ2-1; no reliable D call. The CDR3 runs to 12 residues. Per germline, CDR1 LGHDT and CDR2 YNNKEL (reference sequence). Trimming took 1 base from V and 8 from J, leaving 6 bases between them. CDR3 in DNA: TGTGCCAGCAGCCAAGGTATCGATGAGCAGTTCTTC. It translates to CASSQGIDEQFF.

This chain uses TRBV6-2 or TRBV6-3 with TRBJ2-2, with 10 bases fitting TRBD2. V lost 6 bases, J lost 0 bases, and 4 bases stayed unmatched. The germline V gene has CDR1 MNHEY and CDR2 SVGEGT. The CDR3 runs to 16 residues. The DNA of the CDR3 is TGTGCCAGCAGCACTAGCGGGGCCGCGAACACCGGGGAGCTGTTTTTT. Residues: CASSTSGAANTGELFF.

This rearrangement joins TRBV28 to TRBJ2-7; 13 bases align to TRBD2. The CDR3 sequence is 17 residues long. With 6 bases clipped from V and 2 bases from J, the junction kept 10 bases outside the gene matches. The germline V gene encodes CDR1 MDHEN and CDR2 SYDVKM. CDR3 protein: CASRTGLAGVPPYEQYF. DNA of the CDR3: TGTGCCAGCAGGACAGGACTAGCGGGAGTTCCCCCCTACGAGCAGTACTTC.

The V call is TRBV30, the J call TRBJ1-1; D is undetermined. V lost 0 bases and J 6 bases, leaving 20 bases between the germline ends. The CDR3 is 16 residues long. Germline loops: CDR1 GTSNPN, CDR2 SVGIG (reference sequence). The DNA for the CDR3 is TGTGCCTGGAGTGTCTGGGAGCGGATCAATGCAGCTGAAGCTTTCTTT. This sequence encodes CAWSVWERINAAEAFF.

J is TRBJ2-2 and V is TRBV19; 7 bases fit TRBD1. From germline, CDR1 is LNHDA and CDR2 SQIVND (reference sequence). The CDR3 runs to 14 residues. With V trimmed by 4 bases and J by 6 bases, 5 bases remained unmatched. The CDR3 is CASSNTGVAGELFF. The CDR3, as DNA: TGTGCCAGTAGTAACACAGGGGTAGCCGGGGAGCTGTTTTTT.

This chain connects TRBV7-9 to TRBJ2-3; 8 bases agree with TRBD2. Trimming cost V 2 bases and J 1 base; bases outside gene matches: 5. The CDR3 has 16 residues. Germline assignment: CDR1 SEHNR and CDR2 FQNEAQ (reference sequence). CDR3 sequence reads: CASSLLVLAGTDTQYF. The CDR3 nucleotides read TGTGCCAGCAGCTTACTGGTACTAGCGGGCACAGATACGCAGTATTTT.

In this sample, this clone turned up a few times. This chain uses TRBV19 with TRBJ2-2; TRBD1 aligns across 9 bases. The CDR3 covers 16 residues. From germline, CDR1 is LNHDA and CDR2 SQIVND (reference sequence). The ends lost 3 bases at V and 4 bases at J; junction bases unmatched: 6. This CDR3 is CASSIPGTGSTGELFF. The CDR3 DNA reads TGTGCCAGTAGTATCCCCGGGACAGGGAGCACCGGGGAGCTGTTTTTT.

This sequence joins TRBV18 and TRBJ1-1; D uncertain. Germline CDR1 is KGHSH and CDR2 is LQKENI. This CDR3 is built from 14 residues. V lost 2 bases and J lost 0, with 7 bases in between. The CDR3, as DNA: TGTGCCAGCTCACCAAAAGCATTGAACACTGAAGCTTTCTTT. Translating gives CASSPKALNTEAFF. The full variable domain, with the rest looked up from reference TRBV18 and TRBJ1-1, is NAGVMQNPRHLVRRRGQEARLRCSPMKGHSHVYWYRQLPEEGLKFMVYLQKENIIDESGMPKERFSAEFPKEGPSILRIQQVVRGDSAAYFCASSPKALNTEAFFGQGTRLTVV.

V and J are TRBV19 and TRBJ2-1; 7 bases are a match to TRBD2. Germline CDR1 LNHDA, CDR2 SQIVND (reference sequence). This CDR3 has 14 amino acids. J gave up 2 bases and V 7 bases, and 5 bases lay outside the gene matches. The CDR3 protein is CASTLAVTYNEQFF. The CDR3 region has the DNA TGTGCCAGTACCCTAGCGGTTACCTACAATGAGCAGTTCTTC.

Of note for this clone: Other DNA variants within this sample encode the same CDR3. The chain joins TRBV18 to TRBJ1-1; D perhaps matches TRBD1 (6 bases). V gave up 3 bases and J gave up 1 base, with 6 bases separating them. CDR3 size: 13 residues. CDR1 and CDR2 (germline): KGHSH, LQKENI. CDR3 DNA: TGTGCCAGCTCACCGGGACAGAACACTGAAGCTTTCTTT. Encoded protein: CASSPGQNTEAFF.

This clone appeared a single time. The chain uses TRBV28 and TRBJ2-4; TRBD1 matches 7 bases. Germline V gene sequence: CDR1 MDHEN, CDR2 SYDVKM. The trim removed 4 bases at V and 1 base at J, leaving 10 bases unmatched. The CDR3 has 17 amino acids. CDR3 residues: CASSSPQGRGAKNIQYF. CDR3 bases: TGTGCCAGCAGTTCCCCACAGGGGCGAGGGGCCAAAAACATTCAGTACTTC.

The genes are TRBV7-8 and TRBJ1-5; 9 bases agree with TRBD1. Per the germline V gene, CDR1 is SGHVS and CDR2 is FQNEAQ. The CDR3 totals 14 residues. After removal of 4 bases from V and 3 bases from J, the junction contained 1 base not matched to a gene. The CDR3 DNA follows: TGTGCCAGCAGCTGGGACAGGGACAATCAGCCCCAGCATTTT. Amino acid sequence: CASSWDRDNQPQHF. The variable domain in full, completed from reference TRBV7-8 and TRBJ1-5, reads GAGVSQSPRYKVAKRGQDVALRCDPISGHVSLFWYQQALGQGPEFLTYFQNEAQLDKSGLPSDRFFAERPEGSVSTLKIQRTQQEDSAVYLCASSWDRDNQPQHFGDGTRLSIL.

The chain recombines TRBV28 with TRBJ2-7; 11 bases align to TRBD1. Germline CDR1 reads MDHEN; CDR2 reads SYDVKM. The junction had 6 bases not matched to a gene; V was cut back by 5 bases and J by 3 bases. This CDR3 spans 15 amino acids. As DNA, the CDR3 is TGTGCCAGCAGTCCTCCGGGACAGGGGGTCTACGAGCAGTACTTC. Amino acid sequence: CASSPPGQGVYEQYF.

The chain recombines TRBV23-1 with TRBJ2-6; a weak D match, TRBD1 (6 bases). TRBV23-1 is sorted into the ORF group, with uncertain function. Trimming left V 4 bases short and J 0 bases short, with 13 bases between. The CDR3 loop spans 17 amino acids. The CDR3 sequence: CASSPRQDLSGANVLTF. In DNA form, the CDR3 reads TGCGCCAGCAGTCCCCGACAGGACCTCTCTGGGGCCAACGTCCTGACTTTC.

The rearrangement joins TRBV29-1 to TRBJ1-5, with 7 bases lining up with TRBD1. The ends lost 4 bases at V and 5 bases at J; junction bases unmatched: 2. CDR3 length: 12 amino acids. CDR1 is SQVTM and CDR2 is ANQGSEA in the germline V gene. The CDR3 protein is CSVGDRYQPQHF. The CDR3, as DNA: TGCAGCGTTGGGGACAGATATCAGCCCCAGCATTTT.

The V gene is TRBV24-1, the J gene TRBJ2-2, with 7 bases aligning to TRBD2. This CDR3 region has 16 residues. V lost 1 base and J lost 6; bases outside the gene matches: 7. CDR1 and CDR2 from the germline V gene are KGHDR and SFDVKD. The CDR3 nucleotides are TGTGCCACCAGTGATTTCAGGACTAGTGGATCCGGGGAGCTGTTTTTT. Encoded protein: CATSDFRTSGSGELFF.